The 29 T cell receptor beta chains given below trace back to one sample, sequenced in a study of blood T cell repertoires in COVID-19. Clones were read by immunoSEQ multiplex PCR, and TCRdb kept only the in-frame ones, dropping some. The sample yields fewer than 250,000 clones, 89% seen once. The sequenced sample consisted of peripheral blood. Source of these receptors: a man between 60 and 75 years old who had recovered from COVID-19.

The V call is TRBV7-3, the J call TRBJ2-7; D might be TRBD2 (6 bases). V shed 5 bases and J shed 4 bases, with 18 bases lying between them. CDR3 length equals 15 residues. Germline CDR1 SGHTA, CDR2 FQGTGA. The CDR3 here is CASSATPGTPYEQYF. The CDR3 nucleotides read TGTGCCAGCAGCGCCACCCCCGGGACTCCGTACGAGCAGTACTTC.

The CDR3 here is CASSPGGQSYNEQFF. For the CDR3, the DNA is TGTGCCAGCTCACCAGGAGGGCAGTCTTACAATGAGCAGTTCTTC. This rearrangement joins TRBV18 to TRBJ2-1; D is perhaps TRBD2 (6 bases). CDR3 length: 15 residues. CDR1 KGHSH and CDR2 LQKENI come from the germline V gene. V shed 2 bases and J shed 4 bases, with 12 bases lying between them.

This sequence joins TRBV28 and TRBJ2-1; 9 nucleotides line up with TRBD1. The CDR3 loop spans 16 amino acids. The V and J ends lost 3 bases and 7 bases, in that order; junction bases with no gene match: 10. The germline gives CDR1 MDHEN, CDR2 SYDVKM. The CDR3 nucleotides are TGTGCCAGCAGTTTCCAGGGGACAGGGAGAGGGAATGAGCAGTTCTTC. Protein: CASSFQGTGRGNEQFF.

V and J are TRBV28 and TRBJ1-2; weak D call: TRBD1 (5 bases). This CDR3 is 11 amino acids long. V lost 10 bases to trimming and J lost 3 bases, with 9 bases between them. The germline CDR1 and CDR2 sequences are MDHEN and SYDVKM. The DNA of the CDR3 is TGTGCCACCCAGACAGACTATGGCTACACCTTC. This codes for CATQTDYGYTF.

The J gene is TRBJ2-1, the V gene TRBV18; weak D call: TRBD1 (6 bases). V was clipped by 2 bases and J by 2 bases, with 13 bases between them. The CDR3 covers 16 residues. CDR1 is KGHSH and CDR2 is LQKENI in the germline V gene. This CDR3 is CASSPNRDFAYNEQFF. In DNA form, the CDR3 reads TGTGCCAGCTCACCAAACAGGGATTTCGCCTACAATGAGCAGTTCTTC.

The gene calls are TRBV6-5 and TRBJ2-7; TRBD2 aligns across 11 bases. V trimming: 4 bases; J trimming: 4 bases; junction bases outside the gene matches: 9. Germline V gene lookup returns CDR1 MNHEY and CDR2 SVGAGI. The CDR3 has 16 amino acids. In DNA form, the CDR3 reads TGTGCCAGCAGTTCTTTAACTAGCGGGAGTGGGTACGAGCAGTACTTC. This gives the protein CASSSLTSGSGYEQYF.

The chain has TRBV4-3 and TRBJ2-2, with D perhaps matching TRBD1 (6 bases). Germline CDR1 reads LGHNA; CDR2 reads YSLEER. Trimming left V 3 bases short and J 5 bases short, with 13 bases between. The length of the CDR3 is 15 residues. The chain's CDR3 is CASSHGDIGTGELFF. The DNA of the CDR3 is TGCGCCAGCAGCCATGGGGACATTGGGACCGGGGAGCTGTTTTTT.

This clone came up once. CDR3 nucleotides: TGTGCCAGTAATCGAGAAACAGGGTCCTATGGCTACACCTTC. Residues: CASNRETGSYGYTF. V and J are TRBV19 and TRBJ1-2, with a tentative D call TRBD1 (6 bases). V was cut by 7 bases and J by 4 bases, with 16 bases left in between. The CDR3 extends over 14 amino acids. From germline, CDR1 is LNHDA and CDR2 SQIVND (reference sequence).

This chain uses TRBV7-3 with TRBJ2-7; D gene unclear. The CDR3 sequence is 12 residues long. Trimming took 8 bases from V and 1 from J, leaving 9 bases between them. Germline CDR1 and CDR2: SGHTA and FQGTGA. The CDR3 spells CASSLRSYEQYF. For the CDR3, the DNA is TGTGCCAGCTCCCTGCGGTCCTACGAGCAGTACTTC.

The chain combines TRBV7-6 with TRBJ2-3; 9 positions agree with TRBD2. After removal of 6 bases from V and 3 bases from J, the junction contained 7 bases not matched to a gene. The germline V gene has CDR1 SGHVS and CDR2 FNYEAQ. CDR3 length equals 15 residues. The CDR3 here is CASRATSGGTDTQYF. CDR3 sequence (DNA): TGTGCCAGCAGAGCCACGAGCGGGGGGACAGATACGCAGTATTTT.

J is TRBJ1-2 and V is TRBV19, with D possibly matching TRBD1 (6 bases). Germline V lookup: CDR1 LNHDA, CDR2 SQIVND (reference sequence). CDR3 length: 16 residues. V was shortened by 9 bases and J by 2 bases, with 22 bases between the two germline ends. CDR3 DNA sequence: TGTGCCAGAGACCCGGGACAATCGGAGATGAACTATGGCTACACCTTC. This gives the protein CARDPGQSEMNYGYTF.

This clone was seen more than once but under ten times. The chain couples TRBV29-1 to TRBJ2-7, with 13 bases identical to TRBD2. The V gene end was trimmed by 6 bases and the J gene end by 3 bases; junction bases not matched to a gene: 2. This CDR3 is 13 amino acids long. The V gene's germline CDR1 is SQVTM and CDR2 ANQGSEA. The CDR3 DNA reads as TGCAGCGTGCGACTAGCGGGGGGCTACGAGCAGTACTTC. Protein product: CSVRLAGGYEQYF.

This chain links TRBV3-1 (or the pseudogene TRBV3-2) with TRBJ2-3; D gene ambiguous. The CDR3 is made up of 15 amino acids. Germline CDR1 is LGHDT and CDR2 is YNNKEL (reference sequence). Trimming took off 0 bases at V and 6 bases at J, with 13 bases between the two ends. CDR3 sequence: CASSQDGGLRDTQYF. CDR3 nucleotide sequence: TGTGCCAGCAGCCAAGACGGCGGATTAAGGGATACGCAGTATTTT.

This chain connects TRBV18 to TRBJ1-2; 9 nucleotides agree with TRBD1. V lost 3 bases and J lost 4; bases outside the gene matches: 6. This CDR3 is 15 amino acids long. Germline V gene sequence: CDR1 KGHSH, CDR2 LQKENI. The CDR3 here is CASSPGTGLTYGYTF. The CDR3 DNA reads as TGTGCCAGCTCACCGGGGACAGGGTTGACCTATGGCTACACCTTC.

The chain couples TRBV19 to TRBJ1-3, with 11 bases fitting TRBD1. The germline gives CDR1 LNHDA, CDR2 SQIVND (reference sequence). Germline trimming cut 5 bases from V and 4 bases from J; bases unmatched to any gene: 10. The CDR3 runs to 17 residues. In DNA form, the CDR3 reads TGTGCCAGTAGTGGGAGGACAGGGGGCACTACCGGAAACACCATATATTTT. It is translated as CASSGRTGGTTGNTIYF. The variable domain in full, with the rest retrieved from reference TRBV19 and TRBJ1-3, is DGGITQSPKYLFRKEGQNVTLSCEQNLNHDAMYWYRQDPGQGLRLIYYSQIVNDFQKGDIAEGYSVSREKKESFPLTVTSAQKNPTAFYLCASSGRTGGTTGNTIYFGEGSWLTVV.

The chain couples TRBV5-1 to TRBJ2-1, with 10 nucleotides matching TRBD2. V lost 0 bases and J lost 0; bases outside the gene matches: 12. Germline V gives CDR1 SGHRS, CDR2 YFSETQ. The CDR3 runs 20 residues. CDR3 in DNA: TGCGCCAGCAGCTTGGATGGGGGCTTAAGCGGGAGGGCCTCCTACAATGAGCAGTTCTTC. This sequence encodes CASSLDGGLSGRASYNEQFF.

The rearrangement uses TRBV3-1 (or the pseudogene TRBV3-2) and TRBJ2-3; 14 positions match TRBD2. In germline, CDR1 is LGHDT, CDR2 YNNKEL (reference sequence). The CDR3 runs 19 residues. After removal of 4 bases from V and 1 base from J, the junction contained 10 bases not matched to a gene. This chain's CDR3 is CASSLAPGLAGVGTDTQYF. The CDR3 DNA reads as TGTGCCAGCAGCCTGGCACCGGGACTAGCGGGGGTCGGCACAGATACGCAGTATTTT.

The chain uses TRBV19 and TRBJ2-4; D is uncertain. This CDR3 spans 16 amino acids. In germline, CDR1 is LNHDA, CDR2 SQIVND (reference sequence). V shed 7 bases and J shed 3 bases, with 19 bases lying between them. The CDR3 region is CASTVTGMTGKNIQYF. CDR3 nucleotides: TGTGCCAGTACTGTGACGGGTATGACGGGCAAAAACATTCAGTACTTC.

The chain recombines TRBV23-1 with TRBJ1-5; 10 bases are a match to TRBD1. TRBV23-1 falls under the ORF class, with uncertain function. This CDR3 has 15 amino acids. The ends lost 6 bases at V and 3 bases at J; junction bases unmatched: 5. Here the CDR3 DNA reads TGCGCCAGCAGCCACGGGACAGGGGTCAATCAGCCCCAGCATTTT. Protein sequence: CASSHGTGVNQPQHF.

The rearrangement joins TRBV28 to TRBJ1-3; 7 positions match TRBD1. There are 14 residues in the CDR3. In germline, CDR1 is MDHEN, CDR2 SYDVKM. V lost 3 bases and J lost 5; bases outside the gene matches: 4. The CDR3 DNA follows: TGTGCCAGCAGTTTGACAGGGTTGAGAAACACCATATATTTT. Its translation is CASSLTGLRNTIYF. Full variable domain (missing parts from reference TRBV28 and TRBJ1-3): DVKVTQSSRYLVKRTGEKVFLECVQDMDHENMFWYRQDPGLGLRLIYFSYDVKMKEKGDIPEGYSVSREKKERFSLILESASTNQTSMYLCASSLTGLRNTIYFGEGSWLTVV.

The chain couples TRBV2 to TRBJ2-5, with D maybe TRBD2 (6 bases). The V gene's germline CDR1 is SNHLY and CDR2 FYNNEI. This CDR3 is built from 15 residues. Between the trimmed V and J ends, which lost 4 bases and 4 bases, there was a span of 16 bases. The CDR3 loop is CASSALQGGRETQYF. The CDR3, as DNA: TGTGCCAGCAGTGCGCTTCAGGGAGGACGAGAGACCCAGTACTTC.

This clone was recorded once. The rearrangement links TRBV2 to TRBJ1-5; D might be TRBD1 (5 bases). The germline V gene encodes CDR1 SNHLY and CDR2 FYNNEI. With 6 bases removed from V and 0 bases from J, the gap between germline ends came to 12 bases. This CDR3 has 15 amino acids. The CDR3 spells CASRPDSFSNQPQHF. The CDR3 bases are TGTGCCAGCAGACCCGACAGTTTTAGCAATCAGCCCCAGCATTTT. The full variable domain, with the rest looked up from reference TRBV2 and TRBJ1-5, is EPEVTQTPSHQVTQMGQEVILRCVPISNHLYFYWYRQILGQKVEFLVSFYNNEISEKSEIFDDQFSVERPDGSNFTLKIRSTKLEDSAMYFCASRPDSFSNQPQHFGDGTRLSIL.

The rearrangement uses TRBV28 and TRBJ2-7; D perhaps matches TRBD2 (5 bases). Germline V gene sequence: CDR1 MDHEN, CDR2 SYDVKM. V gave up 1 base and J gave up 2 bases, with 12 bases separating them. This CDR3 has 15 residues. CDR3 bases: TGTGCCAGCAGTTTATCTCGGGCGGGCACCTACGAGCAGTACTTC. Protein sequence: CASSLSRAGTYEQYF.

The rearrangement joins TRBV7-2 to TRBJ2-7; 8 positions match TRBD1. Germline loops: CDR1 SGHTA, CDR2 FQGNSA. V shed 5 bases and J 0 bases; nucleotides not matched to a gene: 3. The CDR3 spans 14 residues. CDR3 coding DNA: TGTGCCAGCAGCCGGACAGGGAGCTCCTACGAGCAGTACTTC. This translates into CASSRTGSSYEQYF.

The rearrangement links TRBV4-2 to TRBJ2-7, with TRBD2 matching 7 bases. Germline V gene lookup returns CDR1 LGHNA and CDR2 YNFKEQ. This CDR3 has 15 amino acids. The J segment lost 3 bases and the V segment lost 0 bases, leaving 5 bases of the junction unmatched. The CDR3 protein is CASSQEWGGSYEQYF. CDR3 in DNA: TGTGCCAGCAGCCAAGAATGGGGGGGGAGCTACGAGCAGTACTTC.

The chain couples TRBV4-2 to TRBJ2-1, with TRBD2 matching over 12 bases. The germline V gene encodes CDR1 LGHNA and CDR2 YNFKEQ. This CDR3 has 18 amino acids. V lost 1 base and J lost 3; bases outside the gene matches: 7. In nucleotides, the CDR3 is TGTGCCAGCAGCCAAGGCGCTAGCGGGGGGGGAATCTACAATGAGCAGTTCTTC. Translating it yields CASSQGASGGGIYNEQFF.

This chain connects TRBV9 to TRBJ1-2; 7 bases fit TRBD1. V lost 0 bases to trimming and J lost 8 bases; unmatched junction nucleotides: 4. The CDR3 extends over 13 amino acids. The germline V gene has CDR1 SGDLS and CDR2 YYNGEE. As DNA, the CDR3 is TGTGCCAGCAGCGTAGACAGGGGTTGGGGCTACACCTTC. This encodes CASSVDRGWGYTF.

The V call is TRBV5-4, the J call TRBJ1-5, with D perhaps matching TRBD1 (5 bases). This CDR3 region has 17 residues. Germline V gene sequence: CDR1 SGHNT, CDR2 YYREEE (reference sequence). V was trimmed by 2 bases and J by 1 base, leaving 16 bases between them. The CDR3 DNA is TGTGCCAGCAGCTTTTTTCACGGCGGGGGGAGCAATCAGCCCCAGCATTTT. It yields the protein CASSFFHGGGSNQPQHF.

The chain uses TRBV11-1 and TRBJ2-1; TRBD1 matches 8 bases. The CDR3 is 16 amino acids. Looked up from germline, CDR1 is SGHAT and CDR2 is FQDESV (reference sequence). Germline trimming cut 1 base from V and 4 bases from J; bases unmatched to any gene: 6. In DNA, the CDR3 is TGTGCCAGCAGCTTAGAAGGACAGGGAGCTTACAATGAGCAGTTCTTC. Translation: CASSLEGQGAYNEQFF.